Sequencing of this TCR beta chain was carried out in a study of cytomegalovirus exposure and HLA in healthy donors (dated by TCRdb to 2016 to 2017). About the study as a whole: In an earlier analysis of fewer than 750 of the donors, 276 Gb of sequence data and 117 million unique TCR beta sequences from 180 million or so T cells were reported. An early release that covered some 640 HLA-typed donors contained 300 to 350 gigabases of sequencing data and about 84 million unique TCR sequences. The genetic ancestry cluster associated with self-reported Caucasian donors included about four fifths of the roughly 400 genotyped donors. The study aimed to test whether signatures of past pathogen exposure could be identified by cataloging public T cell receptors. The study profiled the T cell repertoires of approximately 700 subjects by immunosequencing and related them to cytomegalovirus serostatus. In addition to the first cohort of 650 to 750 subjects, a separate validation cohort of about 120 different subjects was used. The study combined high-throughput TCR immunosequencing, statistical association of individual TCRs with disease status, and machine learning to predict cytomegalovirus infection status. In a later analysis, previously published TCR beta repertoires from 500 to 750 donors were re-analyzed and high-resolution HLA genotyping was added so that TCR occurrence patterns could be studied. In the later analysis, no new phenotypic data were used to find candidate immune exposures; instead, reliance was placed on TCR beta sequences and their occurrence across donors. An earlier analysis of a few hundred of the donors applied high-throughput TCR beta sequencing to assess whether each TCR beta V gene segment acted as functional or pseudogenic. Donor age, sex, ethnicity and CMV serostatus were compiled together with the repertoire data. A later genetic analysis took genome-wide SNP genotypes for about 65% of the 666 donors and used that subset as a discovery cohort. All discovery cohort repertoires had been generated on a single sequencing platform. HLA typing covered class I and class II loci at four-digit resolution. Typing coverage varied by locus: roughly 620-640 donors for A, B, C, DRB1 and DQB1; more than 500 for DQA1; about 590 for DPA1; around 450 for DPB1. Four or five DR-DQ haplotypes were handled as single units for association and clustering because linkage in the cohort was strong. Across approximately 400 genotyped donors of the cohort, an average of about 240,000 unique TCR beta nucleotide sequences per donor were sequenced, and roughly 20% of those sequences were non-productive. Summary of the overall study and its limitations: Compared with equally common non-associated chains, HLA-associated TCR beta chains in a later analysis were more clonally expanded and had lower generation probabilities. Three of the identified cytomegalovirus-associated TCR beta chains were confirmed in vitro to be specific for cytomegalovirus antigens. According to a later analysis, TCR association rates differed among HLA loci, with DRB1 alleles showing the most associated TCRs and HLA-C alleles showing the fewest. A further reported finding was that TCR beta sequences accurately predicted the HLA-A and HLA-B alleles for most subjects in the first cohort. While some public TCRs were present in many individuals, most TCR sequences turned up only very rarely across donors. Cytomegalovirus status was reported to be diagnosed by the classifier with high specificity and sensitivity in both the original and validation cohorts. In an earlier analysis of about 540 of the donors, most TCR beta V segments were observed in productive rearrangements about 90% or about 30% of the time, broadly matching IMGT annotations. In this cohort, only TCR beta chains were sequenced, and detectable features were limited by the absence of alpha or paired-chain data. Linkage disequilibrium might explain the correlated functional status among segregating V segments, but an unknown experimental factor could not be ruled out. At a false discovery rate of 0.05, a later analysis linked under 20,000 TCR beta sequences to specific HLA alleles. An association between a missense DCLRE1C variant and V-gene and J-gene trimming of TCR beta chains was found in a later genetic analysis and replicated in an independent cohort. Assigning TCR associations to individual alleles was difficult when HLA alleles, especially DR and DQ, strongly co-occurred. CMV serostatus was the only immune exposure information available for the cohort. About 15 rarely observed V segments, including chromosome 9 orphons, were excluded from the earlier analysis of approximately 500 of the donors because counts were too low. Because the 87-base-pair reads could not distinguish some IMGT-functional V segments, including TRBV6-2 and TRBV6-3, those segments were excluded. A group of highly shared sequence variants was considered likely to be a technical artifact of the sequencing pipeline. The study gave a list of over 150 TCR beta chains associated with cytomegalovirus. Because HLA typing was missing for some donors at each locus, association tests included only the typed subset. Several of the top co-occurrence clusters appeared to be linked to parvovirus B19, influenza, CMV and Epstein-Barr virus, according to a later analysis. In a later analysis, most CMV-associated TCR beta chains were found to appear HLA-restricted, with HLA associations seemingly driven largely by CMV exposure. In a later genetic analysis, fewer N-insertions in productive TCRs were reported among donors in an Asian-associated ancestry cluster than the roughly 700-donor mean. Presence/absence analyses assumed roughly uniform sequencing depth across donors, an assumption that may not hold. According to the authors, the approach could potentially be generalized to other disease states and immunological phenotypes.

Library preparation was by the immunoSEQ multiplex PCR assay. The multiplex PCR relied on a mix of 60 forward primers for TCR Vbeta segments and 13 reverse primers for TCR Jbeta segments. Amplification of the CDR3 region of rearranged TCR beta genes was performed with a multiplex PCR assay on genomic DNA. The Illumina HiSeq System was used to sequence the amplified TCR beta libraries as 87-base-pair reads. As for how the authors treated the data: A later analysis counted about 82 million unique TCR beta chains across the 550 to 800 repertoires, and some 12 million of these chains were shared by at least two donors. Raw reads were error-corrected and collapsed into unique sequences with a nearest-neighbor algorithm that merged closely related sequences to remove PCR and sequencing errors. V, D and J gene segments were assigned by aligning CDR3 sequences to IMGT reference sequences. Each retained sequence needed at least a six-nucleotide match to both a V gene segment and a J gene segment. Rearrangements were called productive when the CDR3 lacked stop codons and stayed in frame with V and J; all others were non-productive. Following IMGT convention, CDR3 was defined as the stretch from the second conserved V-encoded cysteine to the conserved J-encoded phenylalanine. The earlier analysis of about 610 of the donors excluded sequences that lacked an unambiguous match to a single V gene segment. An earlier analysis of fewer than 750 of the donors classified V segments as functional when productive rearrangements were above 56.7% and as segregating when the standard deviation between donors was above 5%. A statistical classification framework was built for diagnosing cytomegalovirus status from the catalog of TCR beta chain sequences. In a later analysis, V and J genes were assigned by comparing TCR nucleotide sequences against IMGT/GENE-DB human TR gene sequences. Using the TCRdist pipeline, a later analysis assigned CDR3 sequences along with most-parsimonious VDJ recombination scenarios. In a later analysis, each TCR beta chain was defined by its CDR3 amino acid sequence together with its V-gene family, and reads lacking a unique V-gene family were excluded. As a way to deal with suspected cross-contamination and a sequencing artifact, a later analysis dropped hundreds of nucleotide sequences that were highly shared and had low generation probability. In a later analysis, a clonal expansion index for each public chain was calculated from normalized within-repertoire ranks of inferred template counts. In a later analysis, generation probabilities were computed with a VDJ recombination model fitted to out-of-frame rearrangements, and the resulting probabilities were checked against IGoR. A later analysis scored TCR-TCR, TCR-HLA and TCR-CMV co-occurrence with hypergeometric tests, applying a repertoire-size bias correction to TCR pairs. In a later analysis, false discovery rates were estimated by permuting HLA or CMV assignments 20 times. In a later analysis, co-occurring TCRs were grouped with DBSCAN, and TCRdist sequence similarity was added when clustering was performed within HLA-allele-positive subsets. Co-occurrence clustering excluded repertoires with fewer than 30,000 or more than 120,000 public chains, plus five with anomalous nucleotide sharing. Not all clones reach the TCRdb copy of this immuneACCESS table, which keeps in-frame sequences only. Checked studies attribute under half of the gap to unresolved V genes and leave the rest unexplained. The D gene and trimming were derived from the DNA, and the V and J assignments and clone size from that table. The sample profile shows 95,000 to 150,000 clones; around three quarters of them were found once. Around 8.9% of the sample belongs to the ten largest clones.

Comments on this clone: Its antigen is not yet known. Within one base of it there is no much larger clone, and no base qualities were kept.

From V the trimming removes 6 bases and from J it removes 4 bases, while the gene matches leave 6 bases of the junction unaccounted for. The germline V gene (reference sequence) sets CDR1 to MNHEY and CDR2 to SMNVEV. Spanning cysteine to phenylalanine, the CDR3 consists of 14 amino acids. The entry retains the CDR3 DNA only, 42 bases that are in frame from base 1. The cohort comprised 710 or so healthy bone marrow donors. Cohort members were all nominally healthy when sampled, although unrecorded immune exposures were likely present. The donor was CMV seropositive and belonged to the group of 250 to 300 seropositive cohort members. Each donor provided a peripheral blood sample, and peripheral blood mononuclear cells were used for TCR beta sequencing. The Qiagen DNeasy Blood Extraction Kit was used to extract genomic DNA from the blood cell samples.

In this chain, TRBV27 is recombined with TRBJ1-3; 7 bases in the junction line up with TRBD1. The clonotype originates from a man between 25 and 39 years old in good health and CMV-seropositive. The sample taken for sequencing was PBMCs. This receptor carries the CDR3 CASSPQGRGNTIYF. The DNA reads TGTGCCAGCAGCCCACAGGGGCGCGGAAACACCATATATTTT.